This T cell receptor beta chain was profiled in a study of Graves' ophthalmopathy and Graves' hyperthyroidism. Findings and caveats of the study: Most thyroid-expanded clonotypes exceeding 0.001 frequency were also found in blood. In predicting ophthalmopathy progression, the model reached around 66% sensitivity and 72% to 85% specificity.

Transcripts of RNA were the source for amplifying TCR beta CDR3 regions. HTBI primers primed a first-round RT-PCR, and a second-round multiplex PCR followed. MiXCR, applied by TCRdb to the multiplex PCR reads, yields one record per CDR3 protein. The sample contains a few hundred thousand distinct CDR3 sequences, roughly 39% of which appear only once. Only newly diagnosed hyperthyroidism patients aged 18 to 65, with under 2 months' duration, were enrolled. Exclusion applied to patients with other autoimmune diseases, uncontrolled infections, pregnancy or lactation. With regard to this clonotype: Its antigen is unknown.

The CDR3 is 14 residues long. The germline CDR1 and CDR2 sequences are SGHNT and YENEEA. Sequenced: peripheral blood or thyroid tissue (not recorded which). This chain connects TRBV11-3 to TRBJ2-5, with D possibly being TRBD1 (5 bases). The DNA end is more similar to TRBJ2-1, so the J call may be wrong. This clonotype was sampled from an adult man with Graves' hyperthyroidism. The CDR3, as DNA: TGTGCCAGCAGCTTAGAAGGGGCTCGGGATGAGCAGTTCTTC. Amino acids: CASSLEGARDEQFF.